The text below deals with one T cell receptor beta chain. It lacks a known antigen. One base away there is no much larger clone; base qualities are not given. The CDR3 spans 16 residues, from the cysteine through the phenylalanine. Just the 48-base CDR3 DNA is kept, in frame starting at base 1. From the germline V gene, CDR1 is SGHTA and CDR2 is FQGNSA. Compared with germline, V lacks 5 bases and J lacks 5 bases; bases without a gene match: 12. The immunoSEQ Assay was used to sequence TCRbeta CDR3 regions. After extraction, genomic DNA underwent amplification by bias-controlled multiplex PCR, followed by high-throughput sequencing. For the original study's pipeline: Collapsing and filtering of sequences were performed to quantify the absolute abundance of each unique TCRbeta CDR3 region. T cell fraction was estimated by normalization of TCRbeta template counts to usable DNA, with usable DNA being measured through amplification of reference genes present in all nucleated cells. Repertoire TCRs were annotated as SARS-CoV-2-specific when V gene, CDR3 amino acid sequence and J gene were exactly matched to a known reactive TCR set. The reference SARS-CoV-2 TCR set was derived from MIRA and filtered for enrichment in COVID-19-positive ImmuneCODE repertoires, a step that removed public or cross-reactive TCRs. Drawing on the MIRA antigens, annotated TCRs were analysed further at the level of specific ORF or position within ORF. Depth was the summed frequency of annotated unique rearrangements, while breadth was defined as annotated unique rearrangements over total unique productive rearrangements. Group comparisons of TCR breadth used two-sided Wilcoxon rank-sum tests. What TCRdb holds here is the immuneACCESS table cut down to in-frame rearrangements. Part of the clones is not present; checked against another copy, under half of the missing clones reflect an unresolved V gene, and the others are unexplained. D and trimming come from the DNA, and the V and J calls and clone size come from that table. The sample yields a few hundred thousand clones; approximately 91% were counted once. Of the sample, about 2% falls within the top ten clones.

These data belong to a study of Ad26.COV2.S vaccination and SARS-CoV-2 variants (dated by TCRdb to the early 2020s). Regarding the study in general: Donors in the vaccine arm were drawn from COV1001, a phase I-IIa trial of Ad26.COV2.S in healthy adults that was multicentre, randomized, double-blind and placebo-controlled. The specificity and breadth of SARS-CoV-2-reactive T cell receptors after Ad26.COV2.S vaccination were assessed by TCRbeta repertoire sequencing. A total of approximately 30 samples were included in the TCR-sequenced set, comprising around 20 Ad26.COV2.S vaccine recipients, 5 placebo recipients and 8 SARS-CoV-2 convalescent individuals. Throughout the experiments and outcome assessment, investigators stayed blinded to trial group allocation. Ad26.COV2.S was administered intramuscularly at a dose of 5x10^10 or 1x10^11 viral particles, either as one shot or as two shots given 56 days apart. Trial participants were randomized into five groups of five, in which low-dose or high-dose Ad26.COV2.S was given once or twice, or placebo was given on both occasions.

What the work shows at the level of the full study, not this receptor alone: Substantial breadth of spike-specific CD8+ and CD4+ T cell responses was reported after vaccination. According to the authors, total T cell responses may have been underestimated by the TCR breadth and depth analyses. Ad26.COV2.S recipients had higher spike-specific TCR breadth than placebo recipients (P = 0.0014). Comparable non-spike TCR breadth was observed between vaccine and placebo recipients, consistent with only spike being contained in the vaccine. The study was not powered for comparison of responses between vaccine doses or regimens.

Explained via the paper, the treatment or condition label denotes: roughly 18 received Ad26.COV2.S at low or high dose, single or two shots; 5 received placebo; per-sample allocation not given. For vaccine and placebo recipients, repertoires were sequenced using samples collected on day 63 after the first injection. In Cohort 1b, 25 or so adults aged 18-55 years were enrolled at a single site in Boston, USA, between 29 July and 7 August 2020. As a vaccine, Ad26.COV2.S was a replication-incompetent adenovirus type 26 vector that expressed a prefusion-stabilized SARS-CoV-2 spike protein derived from the original Wuhan strain.

The TCR comes from a person aged 18-65 years who received the Ad26.COV2.S COVID-19 vaccine or a placebo. The rearranged chain carries TRBV7-2 and TRBJ2-4; a stretch of 7 junction bases matches TRBD1. The sample in question was peripheral blood, obtained in a trial of Ad26.COV2.S vaccine versus placebo. This receptor carries the CDR3 CASSAPGQTKQNIQYF. Read as DNA, the sequence is TGTGCCAGCAGCGCTCCGGGACAGACAAAACAAAACATTCAGTACTTC. Where the CDR3 stops, the reference TRBV7-2 and TRBJ2-4 genes take over; the full variable domain is GAGVSQSPSNKVTEKGKDVELRCDPISGHTALYWYRQSLGQGLEFLIYFQGNSAPDKSGLPSDRFSAERTGGSVSTLTIQRTQQEDSAVYLCASSAPGQTKQNIQYFGAGTRLSVL.